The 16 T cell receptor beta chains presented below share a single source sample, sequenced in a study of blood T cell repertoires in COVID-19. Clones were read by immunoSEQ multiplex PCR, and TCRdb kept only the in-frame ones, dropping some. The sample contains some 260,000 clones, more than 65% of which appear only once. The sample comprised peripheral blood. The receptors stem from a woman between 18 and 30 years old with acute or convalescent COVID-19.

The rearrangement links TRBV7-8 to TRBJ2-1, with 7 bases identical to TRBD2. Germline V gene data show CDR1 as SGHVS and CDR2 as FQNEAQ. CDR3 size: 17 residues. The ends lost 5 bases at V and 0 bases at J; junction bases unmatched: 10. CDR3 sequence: CASSDSSSGSSYNEQFF. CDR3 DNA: TGTGCCAGCAGCGATTCCTCTAGCGGCAGCTCCTACAATGAGCAGTTCTTC.

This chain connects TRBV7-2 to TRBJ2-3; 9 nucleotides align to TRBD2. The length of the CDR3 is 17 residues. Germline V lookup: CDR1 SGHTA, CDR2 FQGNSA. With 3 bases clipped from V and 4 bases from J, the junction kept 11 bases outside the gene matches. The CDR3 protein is CASSFEGGRASADTQYF. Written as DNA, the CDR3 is TGTGCCAGCAGCTTTGAGGGCGGGAGGGCCTCGGCAGATACGCAGTATTTT. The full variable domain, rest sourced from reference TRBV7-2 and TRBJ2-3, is GAGVSQSPSNKVTEKGKDVELRCDPISGHTALYWYRQSLGQGLEFLIYFQGNSAPDKSGLPSDRFSAERTGGSVSTLTIQRTQQEDSAVYLCASSFEGGRASADTQYFGPGTRLTVL.

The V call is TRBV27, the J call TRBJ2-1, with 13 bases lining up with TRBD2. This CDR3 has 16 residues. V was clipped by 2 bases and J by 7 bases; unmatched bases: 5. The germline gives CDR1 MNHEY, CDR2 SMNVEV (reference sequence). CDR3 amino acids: CASSLGLAGAGNEQFF. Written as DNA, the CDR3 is TGTGCCAGCAGTTTAGGACTAGCGGGAGCCGGGAATGAGCAGTTCTTC.

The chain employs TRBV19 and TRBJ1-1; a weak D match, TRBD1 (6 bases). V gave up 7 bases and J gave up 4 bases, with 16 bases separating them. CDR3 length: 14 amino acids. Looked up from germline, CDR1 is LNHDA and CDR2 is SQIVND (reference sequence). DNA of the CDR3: TGTGCCAGTACCACCGGACAGCTAATCACTGAAGCTTTCTTT. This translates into CASTTGQLITEAFF.

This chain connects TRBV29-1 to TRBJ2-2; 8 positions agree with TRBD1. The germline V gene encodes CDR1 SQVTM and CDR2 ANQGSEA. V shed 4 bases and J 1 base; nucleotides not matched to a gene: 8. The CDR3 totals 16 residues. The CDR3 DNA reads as TGCAGCGTTGTCATCCGGGACAGGTTGAACACCGGGGAGCTGTTTTTT. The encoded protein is CSVVIRDRLNTGELFF.

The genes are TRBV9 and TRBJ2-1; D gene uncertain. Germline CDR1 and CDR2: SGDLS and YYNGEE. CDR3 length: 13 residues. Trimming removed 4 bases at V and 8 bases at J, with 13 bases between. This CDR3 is CASSLSGVDEQFF. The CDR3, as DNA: TGTGCCAGCAGCCTCAGTGGTGTTGATGAGCAGTTCTTC.

In nucleotides, the CDR3 is TGTGCTAGTGGCGAGACAGGGATTTGTGAGTACTTC. Protein product: CASGETGICEYF. The chain combines TRBV12-5 with TRBJ2-4; 7 bases agree with TRBD1. This CDR3 has 12 residues. CDR1 LGHNT and CDR2 FRNRAP come from the germline V gene. The ends lost 6 bases at V and 14 bases at J; junction bases unmatched: 10.

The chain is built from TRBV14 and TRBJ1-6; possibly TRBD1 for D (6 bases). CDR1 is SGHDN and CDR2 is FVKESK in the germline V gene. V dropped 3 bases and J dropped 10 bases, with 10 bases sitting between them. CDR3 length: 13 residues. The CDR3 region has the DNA TGTGCCAGCAGCCAGGGACATCGCTCACCCCTCCACTTT. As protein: CASSQGHRSPLHF.

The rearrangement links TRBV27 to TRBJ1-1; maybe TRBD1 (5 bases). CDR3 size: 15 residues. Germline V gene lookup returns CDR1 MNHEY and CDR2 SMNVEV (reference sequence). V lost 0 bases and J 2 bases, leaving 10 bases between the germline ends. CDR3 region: CASSLSARENTEAFF. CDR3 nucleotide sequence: TGTGCCAGCAGTTTATCTGCCAGGGAAAACACTGAAGCTTTCTTT.

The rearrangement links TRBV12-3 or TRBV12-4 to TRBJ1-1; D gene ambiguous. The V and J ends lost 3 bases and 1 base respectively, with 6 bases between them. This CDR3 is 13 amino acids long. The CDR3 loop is CASSFQENTEAFF. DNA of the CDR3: TGTGCCAGCAGTTTTCAGGAGAACACTGAAGCTTTCTTT.

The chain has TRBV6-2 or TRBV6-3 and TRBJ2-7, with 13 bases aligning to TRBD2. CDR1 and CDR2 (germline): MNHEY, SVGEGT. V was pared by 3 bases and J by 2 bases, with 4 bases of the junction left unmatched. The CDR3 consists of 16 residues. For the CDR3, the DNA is TGTGCCAGCAGTTATTCGACTAGCGGGAGGACCTACGAGCAGTACTTC. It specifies CASSYSTSGRTYEQYF.

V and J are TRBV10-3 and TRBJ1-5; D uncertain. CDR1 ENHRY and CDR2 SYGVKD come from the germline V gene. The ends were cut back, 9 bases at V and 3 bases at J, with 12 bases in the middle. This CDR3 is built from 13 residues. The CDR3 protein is CAIQQNLNQPQHF. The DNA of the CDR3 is TGTGCCATTCAACAGAACCTCAATCAGCCCCAGCATTTT.

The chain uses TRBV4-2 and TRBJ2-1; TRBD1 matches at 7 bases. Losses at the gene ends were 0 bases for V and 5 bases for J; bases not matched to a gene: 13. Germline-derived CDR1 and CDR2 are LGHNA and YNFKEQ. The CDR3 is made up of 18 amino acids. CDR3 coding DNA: TGTGCCAGCAGCCAAGATGCGCGAACAGGGGTGCGGCACAATGAGCAGTTCTTC. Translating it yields CASSQDARTGVRHNEQFF.

The CDR3 is CASSFGREGPSDTQYF. The DNA of the CDR3 is TGTGCCAGCAGTTTTGGGCGGGAGGGCCCCTCCGATACGCAGTATTTT. The chain carries TRBV28 and TRBJ2-3, with 9 positions matching TRBD2. With V trimmed by 3 bases and J by 6 bases, 10 bases remained unmatched. CDR1 MDHEN and CDR2 SYDVKM come from the germline V gene. The CDR3 is made up of 16 amino acids.

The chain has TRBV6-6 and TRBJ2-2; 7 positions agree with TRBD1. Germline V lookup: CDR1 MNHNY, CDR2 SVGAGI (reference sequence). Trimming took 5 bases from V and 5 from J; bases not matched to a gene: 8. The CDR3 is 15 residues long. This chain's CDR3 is CASSLQGRSTGELFF. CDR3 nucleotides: TGTGCCAGCAGTCTACAGGGGCGGAGTACCGGGGAGCTGTTTTTT.

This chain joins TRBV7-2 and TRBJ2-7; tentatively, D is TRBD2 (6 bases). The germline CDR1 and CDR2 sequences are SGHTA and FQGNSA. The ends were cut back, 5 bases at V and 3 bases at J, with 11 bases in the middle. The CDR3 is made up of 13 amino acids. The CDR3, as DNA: TGTGCCAGCAGCGATAAGGACTACTACGAGCAGTACTTC. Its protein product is CASSDKDYYEQYF.